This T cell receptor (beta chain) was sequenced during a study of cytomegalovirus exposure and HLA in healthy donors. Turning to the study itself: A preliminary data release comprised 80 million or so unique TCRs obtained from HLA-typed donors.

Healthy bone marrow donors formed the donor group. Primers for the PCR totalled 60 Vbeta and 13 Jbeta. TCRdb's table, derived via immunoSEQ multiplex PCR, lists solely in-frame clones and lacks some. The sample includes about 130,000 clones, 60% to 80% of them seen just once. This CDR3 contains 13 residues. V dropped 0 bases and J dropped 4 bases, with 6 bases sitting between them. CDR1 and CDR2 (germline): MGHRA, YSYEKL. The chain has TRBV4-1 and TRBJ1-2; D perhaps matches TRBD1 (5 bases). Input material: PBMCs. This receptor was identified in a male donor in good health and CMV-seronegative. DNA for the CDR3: TGCGCCAGCAGCCAAGAGGGGCGCTATGGCTACACCTTC. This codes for CASSQEGRYGYTF.